These 2 T cell receptor beta chains were all obtained from the same sample, sequenced in a study of patients and donors after allogeneic stem cell transplantation. TCRdb itself ran the RT-PCR reads through MiXCR, one entry per CDR3 protein. This table holds around 30,000 distinct CDR3 sequences, approximately 8.8% found once. The sample consisted of blood, either unsorted or a sorted T cell fraction (not recorded which). The receptors were sampled from a human donor who was either an allogeneic HSCT recipient or a stem cell or donor lymphocyte infusion donor (not recorded which). It is not recorded whose cells these are; they may come from a transplant donor.

This clonotype was observed many times. The genes are TRBV5-1 and TRBJ2-1, with TRBD2 matching over 7 bases. The CDR3 consists of 15 residues. Losses at the gene ends were 1 base for V and 3 bases for J; bases not matched to a gene: 4. Per the germline V gene, CDR1 is SGHRS and CDR2 is YFSETQ. DNA of the CDR3: TGCGCCAGCAGCTTGAGCCCTAGCGGCTACAATGAGCAGTTCTTC. It codes for CASSLSPSGYNEQFF.

This clonotype was seen a few times. CDR3 sequence: CASSLSQSPYNEQFF. CDR3 nucleotides: TGTGCCAGCAGTTTATCACAGAGCCCTTACAATGAGCAGTTCTTC. The chain employs TRBV27 and TRBJ2-1; no definite D call. Germline CDR1 is MNHEY and CDR2 is SMNVEV (reference sequence). The CDR3 covers 15 residues. V gave up 0 bases and J gave up 4 bases, with 10 bases separating them.